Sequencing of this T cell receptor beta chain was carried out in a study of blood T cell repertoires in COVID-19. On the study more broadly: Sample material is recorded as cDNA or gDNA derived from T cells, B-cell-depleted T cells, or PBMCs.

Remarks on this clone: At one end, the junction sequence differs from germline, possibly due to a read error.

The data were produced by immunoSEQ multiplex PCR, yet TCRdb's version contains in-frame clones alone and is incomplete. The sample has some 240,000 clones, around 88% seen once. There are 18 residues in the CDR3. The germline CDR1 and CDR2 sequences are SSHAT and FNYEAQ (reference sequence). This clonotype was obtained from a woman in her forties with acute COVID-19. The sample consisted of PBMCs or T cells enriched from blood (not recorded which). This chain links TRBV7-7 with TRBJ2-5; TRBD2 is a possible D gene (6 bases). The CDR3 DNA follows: TGTGCTAGCAGCTTAGCAAGGACCCGAGGCGGGGTACAAGAGACCCAGTACTTC. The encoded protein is CASSLARTRGGVQETQYF.